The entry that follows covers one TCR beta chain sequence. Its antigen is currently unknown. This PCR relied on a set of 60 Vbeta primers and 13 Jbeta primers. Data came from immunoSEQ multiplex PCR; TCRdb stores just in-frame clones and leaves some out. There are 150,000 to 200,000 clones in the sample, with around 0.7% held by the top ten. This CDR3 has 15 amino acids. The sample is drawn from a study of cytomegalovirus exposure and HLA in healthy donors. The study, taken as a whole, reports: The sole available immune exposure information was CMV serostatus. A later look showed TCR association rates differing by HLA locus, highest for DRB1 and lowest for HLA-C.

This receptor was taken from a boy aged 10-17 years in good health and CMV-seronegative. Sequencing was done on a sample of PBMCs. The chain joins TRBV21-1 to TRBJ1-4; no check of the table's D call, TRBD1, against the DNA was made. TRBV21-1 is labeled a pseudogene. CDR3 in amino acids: CASSKYQVNNEKLFF. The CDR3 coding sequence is TGTGCCAGCAGCAAATACCAGGTCAATAATGAAAAACTGTTTTTT.